This T cell receptor (beta chain) was recovered during a study of control samples from healthy donors and cancer patients. The CDR3 spans 14 residues. From germline, CDR1 is LNHDA and CDR2 SQIVND (reference sequence). Between the trimmed V and J ends, which lost 9 bases and 4 bases, there was a span of 16 bases. Here immunoSEQ multiplex PCR was the method, and the copy in TCRdb shows in-frame clones only, minus some. Of tens of thousands of clones listed, about nine tenths are singletons. This clonotype was sampled from a woman under 30 in good health. The chain uses TRBV19 and TRBJ1-5; TRBD1 is a possible D gene (5 bases). The specimen sequenced was blood. The CDR3 DNA reads TGTGCCAGCGATAATCTCGGGACTAATCAGCCCCAGCATTTT. It translates to CASDNLGTNQPQHF. Complete variable domain (other parts from reference TRBV19 and TRBJ1-5): DGGITQSPKYLFRKEGQNVTLSCEQNLNHDAMYWYRQDPGQGLRLIYYSQIVNDFQKGDIAEGYSVSREKKESFPLTVTSAQKNPTAFYLCASDNLGTNQPQHFGDGTRLSIL.